This T cell receptor (beta chain) was recovered during a study of spatial heterogeneity in lung cancer. The wider study: The count of detected beta-chain sequences consistently exceeded that of alpha-chain sequences.

Trimming cost V 5 bases and J 0 bases, with 12 bases left between them. The CDR3 covers 15 residues. Germline CDR1 SGHRS, CDR2 YFSETQ. The time point denotes: blood at routine non-recurrence follow-up after resection. In the library, each TCR cDNA molecule bore its own unique molecular identifier. TCRdb itself ran the 5' RACE reads through MiXCR, one entry per CDR3 protein. The sample yields over 85,000 distinct CDR3 sequences, roughly 19% seen once. The sequence was collected from a male donor with early-stage non-small cell lung cancer. V usage is TRBV5-1 and J usage is TRBJ1-3; no firm D call. The sequences come from PBMCs, collected at follow-up. CDR3 region: CASRADGSSGNTIYF. DNA of the CDR3: TGCGCCAGCAGGGCGGACGGCAGCTCTGGAAACACCATATATTTT.